The sequence of this T cell receptor beta chain was determined in a study of PD-1 blockade in classical Hodgkin lymphoma. This CDR3 spans 16 amino acids. Germline CDR1 MNHEY, CDR2 SMNVEV (reference sequence). The V segment lost 5 bases and the J segment 2 bases; nucleotides outside the gene matches: 8. Exposure to brentuximab vedotin varied, and each patient had relapsed following autologous stem cell transplantation. Some clones are missing from TCRdb's copy, which holds only in-frame ones; the method was immunoSEQ multiplex PCR. Found here are 100,000 to 130,000 clones, roughly nine tenths of them singletons; the top ten hold 15% to 20%.

The TCR comes from a human donor with classical Hodgkin lymphoma. The sample in question was peripheral blood mononuclear cells (PBMCs), obtained before the second cycle of nivolumab. This sequence joins TRBV27 and TRBJ2-3; 9 bases align to TRBD2. CDR3 bases: TGTGCCAGCAGTCCTGAGAGCGGGAGGCTCACAGATACGCAGTATTTT. Protein: CASSPESGRLTDTQYF.